These 10 T cell receptor beta chains originate from one sample sequenced in a study of vaccination effects on CD4 cells after COVID-19. Measured with immunoSEQ multiplex PCR; TCRdb has only the in-frame clones, and not every one. The sample has about 73,000 clones, 78% seen once. The antigens for these receptors are not known. ViraFEST assay sequencing came after antigen-specific CD4+ T cells were expanded with viral peptide pools. Culturing for about 9 days preceded CD4+ T cell isolation. Nobody among the vaccine recipients had prior SARS-CoV-2 infection (nucleocapsid antibodies were negative). The specimen was CD4+ T cells from PBMCs cultured with SARS-CoV-2 spike peptides, collected before COVID-19 vaccination. These receptors all come from a human donor who received a COVID-19 vaccine.

The chain links TRBV24-1 to TRBJ2-1; D gene ambiguous. Trimming cost V 0 bases and J 6 bases, with 5 bases left between them. Germline V gives CDR1 KGHDR, CDR2 SFDVKD. The CDR3 covers 13 residues. CDR3 nucleotide sequence: TGTGCCACCAGTGATTTGGTCGGCAATGAGCAGTTCTTC. Residues: CATSDLVGNEQFF.

This chain connects TRBV7-2 to TRBJ1-2; 7 bases align to TRBD1. The germline gives CDR1 SGHTA, CDR2 FQGNSA. This CDR3 is built from 16 residues. V dropped 5 bases and J dropped 4; count of bases not matched to a gene: 13. DNA of the CDR3: TGTGCCAGCAGCCTTTTGACAGGGCGGCAGATCTATGGCTACACCTTC. It codes for CASSLLTGRQIYGYTF.

J is TRBJ1-1 and V is TRBV9; D might be TRBD1 (6 bases). V lost 9 bases and J 3 bases, leaving 21 bases between the germline ends. This CDR3 has 15 residues. Germline CDR1 SGDLS, CDR2 YYNGEE. In DNA, the CDR3 is TGTGCCAATCCGCACAGGGTTTTTTTGCACACTGAAGCTTTCTTT. Translation: CANPHRVFLHTEAFF.

The chain uses TRBV25-1 and TRBJ1-4; maybe TRBD1 (5 bases). The V gene's germline CDR1 is MGHDK and CDR2 SYGVNS. This CDR3 is built from 13 residues. Deletions cut 3 bases from V and 10 bases from J, with 12 bases between. The CDR3 sequence is CASSDQQAAKLFF. In nucleotides, the CDR3 is TGTGCCAGCAGTGACCAACAGGCGGCAAAACTGTTTTTT.

The rearrangement links TRBV9 to TRBJ2-1; 10 nucleotides agree with TRBD1. Germline trimming cut 2 bases from V and 2 bases from J; bases unmatched to any gene: 13. Germline assignment: CDR1 SGDLS and CDR2 YYNGEE. This CDR3 region has 19 residues. CDR3 DNA sequence: TGTGCCAGCAGCGTGGAGCTGGGGGTGACAGGGGGCGCCTACAATGAGCAGTTCTTC. Amino acids: CASSVELGVTGGAYNEQFF.

V is TRBV7-2 and J is TRBJ2-5; TRBD2 is a possible D gene (6 bases). Trimming removed 0 bases at V and 1 base at J, with 12 bases between. Germline V gene data show CDR1 as SGHTA and CDR2 as FQGNSA. The length of the CDR3 is 16 residues. Written as DNA, the CDR3 is TGTGCCAGCAGCTTAGCGCGGGGAGCGAGCCAAGAGACCCAGTACTTC. It yields the protein CASSLARGASQETQYF.

This clone was detected only a few times. The chain uses TRBV19 and TRBJ2-6; 7 bases match TRBD2. V trimming: 7 bases; J trimming: 0 bases; junction bases outside the gene matches: 6. From germline, CDR1 is LNHDA and CDR2 SQIVND (reference sequence). The CDR3 length is 16 residues. The DNA for the CDR3 is TGTGCCAGTAAGGGTAGCGGGCGCTCTGGGGCCAACGTCCTGACTTTC. This encodes CASKGSGRSGANVLTF.

The chain has TRBV10-2 and TRBJ1-4; tentatively, D is TRBD1 (6 bases). The CDR3 consists of 13 residues. The V gene's germline CDR1 is WSHSY and CDR2 SAAADI. Trimming removed 6 bases from V and 3 bases from J, with 8 bases in between. CDR3 bases: TGCGCCAGCAGCAGGGGTTCTAATGAAAAACTGTTTTTT. Translating it yields CASSRGSNEKLFF.

This rearrangement joins TRBV30 to TRBJ1-4; D is unresolved. The CDR3 covers 15 residues. Trimming cost V 2 bases and J 2 bases, with 12 bases left between them. The germline V gene has CDR1 GTSNPN and CDR2 SVGIG (reference sequence). For the CDR3, the DNA is TGTGCCTGGAGTCGGGGTCGGGCGACTAATGAAAAACTGTTTTTT. It is translated as CAWSRGRATNEKLFF.

The rearrangement uses TRBV5-8 and TRBJ2-5; 9 bases align to TRBD2. With V trimmed by 4 bases and J by 1 base, 5 bases remained unmatched. The CDR3 runs to 15 residues. Germline CDR1 SGHTS, CDR2 YDEGEE. For the CDR3, the DNA is TGTGCCAGCAGCCCGAGCGGGGGGATCCAAGAGACCCAGTACTTC. Protein: CASSPSGGIQETQYF. Filled out from reference TRBV5-8 and TRBJ2-5, the complete variable domain reads EAGVTQSPTHLIKTRGQQATLRCSPISGHTSVYWYQQALGLGLQFLLWYDEGEERNRGNFPPRFSGRQFPNYSSELNVNALELEDSALYLCASSPSGGIQETQYFGPGTRLLVL.